The following is a TCR beta chain sequence with its context. Antigen specificity is unknown. The length of the CDR3 is 14 residues. In germline, CDR1 is MNHNS, CDR2 SASEGT. V lost 0 bases and J lost 6, with 12 bases in between. This record comes from a study of T cell responses to AZD1222 COVID-19 vaccine. Study-wide findings and caveats: Vaccine-associated CD4 TCRs ranged over spike, dominating at 160-218 and 743-854. Clonal diversity was possibly underestimated, and white British individuals and females predominated among donors.

Sequencing used immunoSEQ multiplex PCR; TCRdb keeps in-frame clones, though not all of them. The data hold 100,000 to 150,000 clones, with approximately 89% observed a single time. The TCR originated in an adult in good health. The sample was peripheral blood, taken on day 0 of AZD1222 vaccination. This rearrangement joins TRBV6-1 to TRBJ2-7; D uncertain. The chain's CDR3 is CASSEAGVAREQYF. The CDR3 bases are TGTGCCAGCAGTGAAGCCGGTGTCGCGCGCGAGCAGTACTTC.